This T cell receptor (beta chain) comes out of a study of CD8+CD57+ T cells in acquired aplastic anemia (dated by TCRdb to 2017 to 2018). General notes on the study: A mean of around 3.3 ug of DNA, ranging from roughly 0.18 to 30 ug, was extracted from sorted CD4+ and CD8+ cells. Healthy donor samples averaged roughly 9.8 million reads for CD4+ and approximately 11 million for CD8+ cells. Study-wide conclusions, independent of this receptor: Between patients and healthy controls, no significant difference in CD8+ Simpson's diversity was found (P=0.060). Although 25 to 30 CD8+ CDR3 sequences were shared by patients and controls, these sequences appeared highly expressed in patients and within the immunodominant clones of patients.

Profiling of TCR beta VDJ combinations and CDR3 sequences used genomic DNA as the template. An Illumina HiSeq 2000 was the platform used for TCR repertoire sequencing. As for how the authors treated the data: TRBV/TRBJ rearrangement plots, CDR3 size and DJ length profiles, and Simpson's diversity index were used to evaluate the repertoires. The most abundant DNA sequence in the deep sequencing data was defined as the immunodominant clone. CDR3 amino acid sequences were screened for sharing across subjects and compared with published repertoires and the VDJdb database. The public reads were run again by TCRdb, first through fastp at Q25 and then through MiXCR, and only productive beta chains were kept. Rows matching on CDR3 protein sequence are summarized as one entry with the most common DNA and genes. TCRdb's processing, not the authors', yielded these V and J calls. The sample contains approximately 50,000 distinct CDR3 sequences, about three quarters of them found a single time. About a third of the sample lies in the top ten.

As regards this clonotype: The target of this receptor is not known. No base quality values were provided; no much bigger clone lies one nucleotide off.

TCR repertoires of sorted CD4+ and CD8+ blood T cells from severe aplastic anemia patients and healthy subjects were deep-sequenced in the study. Ficoll-Paque density gradient centrifugation was used to isolate peripheral blood mononuclear cells. Before DNA was extracted, CD4+ and CD8+ T cells were sorted using either FACS or magnetic beads. For this chain, trimming is 0 bases at the V end and 7 bases at the J end, and the number of junction bases without a gene match is 3. CDR1 and CDR2 were assigned from the germline V gene (reference sequence) as SGHKS and YYEKEE. The CDR3 has 14 amino acids, counting the end cysteine and phenylalanine. The CDR3 DNA has 42 bases and is translated from base 1.

In this chain, TRBV5-5 is recombined with TRBJ1-2, with 10 junctional bases fitting TRBD1. Sequencing was done on a sample of sorted CD4+, CD8+, or CD8+CD57+ T cells (not recorded which) from PBMCs. This TCR was recovered from a human donor in good health, serving as a control. CDR3 loop: CASSLGQGAGGYTF. The DNA sequence reads TGTGCCAGCAGCTTGGGACAGGGGGCTGGTGGCTACACCTTC.